A single sample is the source of the 19 T cell receptor beta chains below, sequenced in a study of blood T cells in healthy people across ages (dated by TCRdb to between 2015 and 2017). Preparation of the library involved 5' RACE. The sample was run on an Illumina HiSeq 2500. A second roughly 7 to 12 cycle PCR used a sample-barcoded 5' primer and a J-beta primer mix. The raw public reads went through TCRdb reprocessing: fastp at Q25, MiXCR clone calling, in-frame beta chains kept. Rows merge per CDR3 protein into single entries with the most common DNA and genes. This sample holds 600,000 to 1,000,000 distinct CDR3 sequences; approximately 25% were observed only once. The ten biggest clones cover around 3.6% of the sample. In addition, the sample was reused for a study of T cells of mothers and their children.

Sequencing was done on a sample of blood. These receptors came from a boy between 10 and 17 years old in good health.

Comments on this clonotype: This CDR3 is missing its conserved last phenylalanine or tryptophan, likely due to a read error. This rearrangement joins TRBV29-1 to TRBJ2-3, with TRBD2 as a possible D gene (7 bases). Germline CDR1 SQVTM, CDR2 ANQGSEA. This CDR3 is built from 15 residues. Trimming took 7 bases from V and 4 from J, leaving 21 bases between them. The CDR3 region has the DNA TGCAGCGGAAGGGGGGGGTTCAACGGCCCAGATACGCAGTATCTT. Translated: CSGRGGFNGPDTQYL.

This clonotype was observed a handful of times. The rearrangement joins TRBV12-3 or TRBV12-4 to TRBJ1-1, with 8 nucleotides matching TRBD1. Germline trimming cut 4 bases from V and 4 bases from J; bases unmatched to any gene: 8. This CDR3 contains 15 residues. CDR3: CASSSWQGARTEAFF. The CDR3 DNA reads as TGTGCCAGCAGTTCGTGGCAGGGGGCCCGCACTGAAGCTTTCTTT.

A few counts support this clonotype. This rearrangement joins TRBV5-1 to TRBJ2-5; the match to TRBD2 covers 7 bases. The J call may not be correct, given that the DNA end is closer to TRBJ2-1. The germline CDR1 and CDR2 sequences are SGHRS and YFSETQ. The CDR3 is made up of 15 amino acids. This CDR3 is CASSIDLGTNNEQFF. The DNA for the CDR3 is TGCGCCAGCAGCATCGACCTAGGGACTAACAATGAGCAGTTCTTC.

This clonotype has a handful of counts. The chain couples TRBV29-1 to TRBJ2-2; the D is unclear. The germline gives CDR1 SQVTM, CDR2 ANQGSEA. The CDR3 covers 12 residues. V was shortened by 2 bases and J by 5 bases, with 6 bases between the two germline ends. The DNA for the CDR3 is TGCAGCGTTGAACTTAAGACCGGGGAGCTGTTTTTT. Its protein is CSVELKTGELFF.

The chain recombines TRBV9 with TRBJ1-1; 7 bases agree with TRBD1. V lost 3 bases to trimming and J lost 2 bases; unmatched junction nucleotides: 7. The CDR3 sequence is 15 residues long. Germline V gene sequence: CDR1 SGDLS, CDR2 YYNGEE. In DNA form, the CDR3 reads TGTGCCAGCAGCGCCTTACAGGGGCCCAACACTGAAGCTTTCTTT. Residues: CASSALQGPNTEAFF.

This clonotype was counted only a few times. The chain recombines TRBV6-6 with TRBJ1-3; tentative D call: TRBD1 (6 bases). Germline CDR1 MNHNY, CDR2 SVGAGI (reference sequence). Trimming stripped 0 bases from V and 9 bases from J, with 9 bases between. The CDR3 contains 13 residues. This chain's CDR3 is CASSYSGGATIYF. In nucleotides, the CDR3 is TGTGCCAGCAGTTACTCAGGGGGGGCCACCATATATTTT.

The V gene is TRBV5-1, the J gene TRBJ2-5, with D unclear. Germline V CDR1 and CDR2: SGHRS, YFSETQ. The germline V and J ends were trimmed by 1 base and 4 bases, with 8 bases remaining between them. The CDR3 runs 13 residues. The CDR3 DNA reads as TGCGCCAGCAGCTTGCAAGTGTCAGAGACCCAGTACTTC. Amino acid sequence: CASSLQVSETQYF.

The chain couples TRBV27 to TRBJ1-6, with unresolved D. CDR1 and CDR2 (germline): MNHEY, SMNVEV (reference sequence). The CDR3 length is 17 residues. Between the trimmed V and J ends, which lost 2 bases and 8 bases, there was a span of 19 bases. The CDR3 coding sequence is TGTGCCAGCAGTTTAGGGGTTGGTATTTCTGGACATTCACCCCTCCACTTT. Translated: CASSLGVGISGHSPLHF.

The genes are TRBV6-2 or TRBV6-3 and TRBJ2-6; TRBD1 agrees at 7 bases. The germline V gene has CDR1 MNHEY and CDR2 SVGEGT. V shed 5 bases, J shed 0 bases, and the junction held 4 bases outside the gene matches. The CDR3 consists of 16 residues. In DNA, the CDR3 is TGTGCCAGCAGTGCACAGGGGCGCTCTGGGGCCAACGTCCTGACTTTC. This sequence encodes CASSAQGRSGANVLTF.

This clonotype was counted a few times. The J gene is TRBJ2-7, the V gene TRBV29-1; D gene ambiguous. The germline CDR1 and CDR2 sequences are SQVTM and ANQGSEA. This CDR3 contains 13 residues. V was shortened by 5 bases and J by 6 bases, with 17 bases between the two germline ends. CDR3 sequence: CSVIGFNRLEQYF. The CDR3 nucleotides read TGCAGCGTTATAGGGTTTAATCGACTCGAGCAGTACTTC.

The chain links TRBV9 to TRBJ2-3; D is uncertain. The CDR3 totals 16 residues. V lost 4 bases and J lost 0, with 15 bases in between. Looked up from germline, CDR1 is SGDLS and CDR2 is YYNGEE. CDR3 sequence: CASSHNMVASTDTQYF. The CDR3 DNA sequence: TGTGCCAGCAGCCATAATATGGTGGCTAGCACAGATACGCAGTATTTT.

J is TRBJ1-1 and V is TRBV5-1, with 10 bases fitting TRBD1. The V and J ends lost 5 bases and 1 base, in that order; junction bases with no gene match: 5. This CDR3 spans 15 amino acids. Germline V gene sequence: CDR1 SGHRS, CDR2 YFSETQ. CDR3 loop: CASRIGTGANTEAFF. The DNA of the CDR3 is TGCGCCAGCAGGATAGGGACAGGGGCGAACACTGAAGCTTTCTTT.

V gene TRBV13 combines with J gene TRBJ1-1; possible D gene TRBD1, 6 bases. The CDR3 has 12 residues. Germline-derived CDR1 and CDR2 are PRHDT and FYEKMQ (reference sequence). V gave up 7 bases and J gave up 4 bases, with 10 bases separating them. The CDR3 protein is CASTTGPTEAFF. CDR3 nucleotide sequence: TGTGCCAGCACCACAGGGCCCACTGAAGCTTTCTTT.

The chain carries TRBV11-2 and TRBJ2-4; D is perhaps TRBD1 or TRBD2 (5 bases each). V lost 3 bases and J 10 bases, leaving 16 bases between the germline ends. From germline, CDR1 is SGHAT and CDR2 FQNNGV. The CDR3 covers 14 residues. The CDR3 is CASSLTGRLNIQYF. CDR3 nucleotide sequence: TGTGCCAGCAGCTTGACGGGGCGTTTGAATATTCAGTACTTC. Supplemented by reference TRBV11-2 and TRBJ2-4, the full variable domain reads EAGVAQSPRYKIIEKRQSVAFWCNPISGHATLYWYQQILGQGPKLLIQFQNNGVVDDSQLPKDRFSAERLKGVDSTLKIQPAKLEDSAVYLCASSLTGRLNIQYFGAGTRLSVL.

This chain uses TRBV7-9 with TRBJ2-6; TRBD2 is a possible D gene (5 bases). Trimming shortened V by 5 bases and J by 0 bases, and 11 bases separated the two germline ends. This CDR3 region has 16 residues. Germline V gives CDR1 SEHNR, CDR2 FQNEAQ (reference sequence). CDR3 nucleotide sequence: TGTGCCAGCAGCCCAGCTAGCTACTCTGGGGCCAACGTCCTGACTTTC. Amino acids: CASSPASYSGANVLTF.

This clonotype has only a few counts. The J gene is TRBJ1-2, the V gene TRBV10-3; D remains ambiguous. There are 13 residues in the CDR3. The germline V gene encodes CDR1 ENHRY and CDR2 SYGVKD. Trimming pared 2 bases from V and 3 bases from J, leaving 7 bases between. CDR3: CAISERRDYGYTF. Written as DNA, the CDR3 is TGTGCCATCAGTGAGCGACGAGACTATGGCTACACCTTC.

V and J are TRBV5-6 and TRBJ2-1; possibly TRBD2 for D (5 bases). Germline V lookup: CDR1 SGHDT, CDR2 YYEEEE. V shed 4 bases and J shed 6 bases, with 11 bases lying between them. CDR3 length equals 13 residues. CDR3 bases: TGTGCCAGCAGCCTAATAGGGAGCAATGAGCAGTTCTTC. It encodes CASSLIGSNEQFF.

Concerning this clonotype: With a much larger clone just one base away, this may be a read error. The gene calls are TRBV6-5 and TRBJ1-2; TRBD1 agrees at 9 bases. V gave up 6 bases and J gave up 2 bases; unmatched junction bases: 4. Germline V gene sequence: CDR1 MNHEY, CDR2 SVGAGI. CDR3 length: 14 amino acids. The CDR3, as DNA: TGTGCCAGCAGGCCCGGGACAGGGAACTATGGCTACACCTTC. Its protein product is CASRPGTGNYGYTF.

In its sample, this clonotype was seen a few times. The rearrangement links TRBV20-1 to TRBJ1-2; weak D call: TRBD1 (5 bases). The germline CDR1 and CDR2 sequences are DFQATT and SNEGSKA (reference sequence). Trimming left V 5 bases short and J 4 bases short, with 14 bases between. This CDR3 contains 13 residues. CDR3 protein: CSAGDGGGYGYTF. The CDR3 DNA reads TGCAGTGCTGGGGACGGAGGAGGCTATGGCTACACCTTC.